The present TCR beta chain was sequenced within a study of cytotoxic CD8 clonotypes in ibrutinib-treated CLL. Study details: Response was recorded as partial in approximately 24 patients and complete in 2; at median roughly 62 months, about 14 remained remitted and around 12 had progressed.

Trimming took 2 bases from V and 7 from J, leaving 12 bases between them. This CDR3 is built from 13 residues. Germline loops: CDR1 MNHEY, CDR2 SMNVEV (reference sequence). Only in-frame clones appear in the TCRdb table, and some are missing; sequencing was by immunoSEQ multiplex PCR. The sample carries some 350,000 clones, about 64% recorded once. The receptor comes from a human donor with chronic lymphocytic leukemia. The chain combines TRBV27 with TRBJ2-7, with D possibly being TRBD1 (5 bases). The source was PBMCs, collected after 36 months of ibrutinib treatment. CDR3 bases: TGTGCCAGCAGTTTAGGGGCCAAAGGAGAGCAGTACTTC. Its translation: CASSLGAKGEQYF.